Described below is a single TCR beta chain sequence and its context. Its target antigen remains unknown. No base quality information exists; no much larger clone differs at one position. One collaborating source in Seattle enrolled patients while the patients were actively infected and followed the patients over time throughout the course of disease. Collaborating institutions collected whole blood in K2EDTA tubes following their own protocols. For TCRbeta analysis, collaborators shipped samples in one of three forms: frozen whole blood, isolated PBMCs, or DNA extracted from either of those sample types. The CDR3 has 13 amino acids, counting the end cysteine and phenylalanine. CDR3 DNA is the only sequence kept; it has 39 bases, read in frame from the first base. CDR1 and CDR2 (MNHEY, SVGAGI) derive from the germline V gene. Trimming removed 6 bases from V and 8 bases from J; the gene matches leave 8 bases unexplained.

TCRbeta CDR3 regions were amplified from genomic DNA using the immunoSEQ Assay, a bias-controlled multiplex PCR. On the study's bioinformatics: The number of nucleated cells in each sample was estimated from the amplification of reference gene primers within the assay. Sequence reads were collapsed and filtered to measure the absolute abundance of every unique TCRbeta CDR3 rearrangement. For each sample, productive Simpson clonality was calculated by taking the square root of Simpson's diversity index across productive rearrangements. TCRdb stores this immuneACCESS table with in-frame sequences only. Part of the clones is absent; in the studies checked, under half of the shortfall reflects unresolved V genes, and no reason is known for the rest. Clone size and V and J calls were adopted from that table, with D and trimming inferred from the DNA. Recorded for this sample are roughly 160,000 clones; around 86% of them occurred a single time. The ten largest account for 0.45% to 0.6% of the sample.

The record originates from a study of blood T cell repertoires in COVID-19 (dated by TCRdb to the early 2020s). For context, the study as a whole: Samples covering the acute and convalescent phases of COVID-19 were provided by collaborators in the United States, Italy and Spain. The dataset comprised deeply sampled blood TCRbeta repertoires from subjects exposed to, actively infected with, or recovered from COVID-19. Nearly every sample came with metadata listing a de-identified subject ID, COVID-19 status, age in years and sex. Where available, HLA class I and class II types were taken from metadata supplied by the sample provider and were not determined by assay-based typing. The repertoires were released in a freely available public database intended as a resource for research on the immune response to SARS-CoV-2. Samples were obtained from the ongoing ImmuneRACE study (first 160 participants) and from 1,254 subjects provided by 6 global collaborators. The prospective study material was composed of cDNA or gDNA derived from T cells, B-cell-depleted T cells, or PBMCs.

Overall study results and their limits: The amount of clinical and demographic metadata varied by source and participant and was provided uncurated.

The sequence joins TRBV6-5 to TRBJ2-3; 7 central bases correspond to TRBD1. The sequence derives from a man aged 60 to 69 with COVID-19, enrolled during active disease. Sequencing was performed on peripheral blood. CDR3 reads: CASRSPGQATQYF. DNA sequence: TGTGCCAGCAGAAGCCCCGGACAGGCTACGCAGTATTTT.